Below, 27 T cell receptor beta chains from the same sample are listed, as sequenced in a study of cytomegalovirus exposure and HLA in healthy donors. Both 60 Vbeta primers and 13 Jbeta primers went into the PCR. This table comes from immunoSEQ multiplex PCR, and its TCRdb copy is limited to in-frame clones, with some not included. Of roughly 180,000 clones detected, approximately 9.5% appear once; the ten largest clones hold approximately 1.3%. Sequenced sample: PBMCs. Receptor source: a woman aged 25 to 39 in good health and CMV-seropositive.

This clone was counted between two and nine times. The CDR3 region is CASSESRVMTTEQYF. CDR3 DNA sequence: TGCGCCAGCAGTGAGTCGAGGGTCATGACCACCGAGCAGTACTTC. The chain uses TRBV10-1 and TRBJ2-7; maybe TRBD2 (5 bases). This CDR3 has 15 amino acids. Trimming cost V 0 bases and J 6 bases, with 15 bases left between them. In germline, CDR1 is WNHNN, CDR2 SYGVQD (reference sequence).

This clone was counted between two and nine times. The V and J genes are TRBV18 and TRBJ1-1; a weak D match, TRBD1 (5 bases). The ends were cut back, 6 bases at V and 2 bases at J, with 22 bases in the middle. CDR1 and CDR2 (germline): KGHSH, LQKENI. The length of the CDR3 is 17 residues. CDR3 region: CASSRNLQAGINTEAFF. Written as DNA, the CDR3 is TGTGCCAGCTCCCGTAATCTCCAGGCAGGGATAAACACTGAAGCTTTCTTT.

This clone was detected only a few times. This CDR3 is also generated by other DNA sequences in the sample. The chain combines TRBV4-1 with TRBJ2-7; the match to TRBD2 covers 15 bases. V lost 3 bases, J lost 1 base, and 1 base stayed unmatched. The CDR3 is made up of 16 amino acids. Germline CDR1 MGHRA, CDR2 YSYEKL. In nucleotides, the CDR3 is TGCGCCAGCAGCCAGGGACTAGCGGGAGGTTCCTACGAGCAGTACTTC. Encoded protein: CASSQGLAGGSYEQYF.

Worth noting for this clone: The sample has other DNA sequences that encode this CDR3 too. The V gene is TRBV9, the J gene TRBJ2-5, with a weak D call TRBD1 (6 bases). The CDR3 has 17 amino acids. The germline CDR1 and CDR2 sequences are SGDLS and YYNGEE. With 4 bases removed from V and 1 base from J, the gap between germline ends came to 20 bases. CDR3 loop: CASSSRLGGPLQETQYF. Written as DNA, the CDR3 is TGTGCCAGCAGCTCGCGTTTAGGGGGACCCCTCCAAGAGACCCAGTACTTC.

J is TRBJ1-5 and V is TRBV18; no definite D call. This CDR3 has 13 amino acids. The germline V gene encodes CDR1 KGHSH and CDR2 LQKENI. Trimming stripped 2 bases from V and 0 bases from J, with 2 bases between. DNA of the CDR3: TGTGCCAGCTCACCATATAGCAATCAGCCCCAGCATTTT. This encodes CASSPYSNQPQHF.

This clone was counted a few times. The chain couples TRBV7-9 to TRBJ2-4; 7 nucleotides align to TRBD1. J was trimmed by 9 bases and V by 5 bases; bases with no gene match: 7. The CDR3 is 13 residues long. Looked up from germline, CDR1 is SEHNR and CDR2 is FQNEAQ (reference sequence). CDR3 nucleotide sequence: TGTGCCAGCAGCGCCTCAGGGGGTGTCATTCAGTACTTC. Protein sequence: CASSASGGVIQYF.

The rearrangement uses TRBV29-1 and TRBJ1-2; tentatively, D is TRBD1 (5 bases). V lost 1 base and J 3 bases, leaving 12 bases between the germline ends. The CDR3 is made up of 14 amino acids. Germline V lookup: CDR1 SQVTM, CDR2 ANQGSEA. CDR3 residues: CSVEVPQVHYGYTF. The CDR3 DNA reads as TGCAGCGTTGAAGTCCCACAGGTTCACTATGGCTACACCTTC.

The chain joins TRBV27 to TRBJ1-1; the D is unclear. The ends were cut back, 7 bases at V and 1 base at J, with 13 bases in the middle. The length of the CDR3 is 14 residues. CDR1 and CDR2 from the germline V gene are MNHEY and SMNVEV (reference sequence). CDR3 loop: CASKIGVGNTEAFF. The CDR3 nucleotides read TGTGCCAGCAAAATCGGGGTCGGGAACACTGAAGCTTTCTTT.

The CDR3 region is CASSYNRQNSPLHF. The DNA for the CDR3 is TGCGCCAGCAGCTATAACAGGCAGAATTCACCCCTCCACTTT. This sequence joins TRBV5-1 and TRBJ1-6; weak D call: TRBD1 (5 bases). Trimming took off 3 bases at V and 7 bases at J, with 11 bases between the two ends. In germline, CDR1 is SGHRS, CDR2 YFSETQ. The CDR3 consists of 14 residues.

The chain couples TRBV21-1 to TRBJ2-7; the table's D call TRBD2 went unverified against the DNA. TRBV21-1 is termed a pseudogene. The length of the CDR3 is 18 residues. CDR3 bases: TGTGCCAGCAGCATTCGCAGAGTTGGCGGGAGGGCCGTCCACGAGCAGTACTTC. Protein sequence: CASSIRRVGGRAVHEQYF.

This clone was observed a few times. The rearrangement joins TRBV7-9 to TRBJ2-1; 16 bases align to TRBD2. With 4 bases clipped from V and 8 bases from J, the junction kept 8 bases outside the gene matches. CDR1 and CDR2 from the germline V gene are SEHNR and FQNEAQ (reference sequence). This CDR3 comprises 17 residues. The CDR3 reads CASSSRAGLAGGDEQFF. The CDR3 DNA sequence: TGTGCCAGCAGCTCACGCGCGGGACTAGCGGGAGGGGATGAGCAGTTCTTC.

This clone was observed a handful of times. The CDR3 spells CASSSLQENLGEKLFF. The CDR3 DNA is TGTGCCAGTAGTAGCCTACAGGAGAATTTAGGGGAAAAACTGTTTTTT. The J gene is TRBJ1-4, the V gene TRBV19; maybe TRBD1 (5 bases). Trimming removed 4 bases at V and 8 bases at J, with 20 bases between. Germline V gene data show CDR1 as LNHDA and CDR2 as SQIVND (reference sequence). The CDR3 contains 16 residues.

The rearrangement uses TRBV9 and TRBJ2-2; TRBD2 aligns across 12 bases. The CDR3 is 17 amino acids. Looked up from germline, CDR1 is SGDLS and CDR2 is YYNGEE. With 4 bases clipped from V and 2 bases from J, the junction kept 6 bases outside the gene matches. CDR3 residues: CASSSRTSGVNTGELFF. CDR3 nucleotide sequence: TGTGCCAGCAGCTCCCGGACTAGCGGGGTCAACACCGGGGAGCTGTTTTTT.

The chain carries TRBV6-1 and TRBJ2-7, with 8 positions matching TRBD2. V shed 1 base and J 3 bases; nucleotides not matched to a gene: 5. The CDR3 extends over 15 amino acids. CDR1 and CDR2 from the germline V gene are MNHNS and SASEGT. The CDR3 nucleotides are TGTGCCAGCAGTGAAGGGACTAGCTTTCTCTACGAGCAGTACTTC. Encoded protein: CASSEGTSFLYEQYF.

The chain combines TRBV12-5 with TRBJ2-7; a possible D gene is TRBD2 (5 bases). Between the trimmed V and J ends, which lost 3 bases and 3 bases, there was a span of 9 bases. This CDR3 is built from 13 residues. CDR1 is LGHNT and CDR2 is FRNRAP in the germline V gene. The CDR3 DNA reads as TGTGCTAGTGGTTTCCCGGGAAACTACGAGCAGTACTTC. Its protein is CASGFPGNYEQYF. Full variable domain (outside the CDR3, taken from reference TRBV12-5 and TRBJ2-7): DARVTQTPRHKVTEMGQEVTMRCQPILGHNTVFWYRQTMMQGLELLAYFRNRAPLDDSGMPKDRFSAEMPDATLATLKIQPSEPRDSAVYFCASGFPGNYEQYFGPGTRLTVT.

This clone was counted between two and nine times. The sample carries other DNA sequences with the same CDR3. The chain uses TRBV7-9 and TRBJ2-3, with TRBD2 matching 7 bases. The V segment lost 5 bases and the J segment 2 bases; nucleotides outside the gene matches: 7. The germline V gene has CDR1 SEHNR and CDR2 FQNEAQ (reference sequence). The CDR3 runs to 15 residues. The CDR3 DNA is TGTGCCAGCAGCCCCTCCAGCGGGGACACAGATACGCAGTATTTT. Translation gives CASSPSSGDTDTQYF.

The chain links TRBV5-1 to TRBJ2-3; 14 bases align to TRBD2. The ends lost 5 bases at V and 5 bases at J; junction bases unmatched: 7. This CDR3 comprises 16 residues. Germline V gives CDR1 SGHRS, CDR2 YFSETQ. CDR3 protein: CASRRGLAGAGDTQYF. The CDR3 DNA is TGCGCCAGCAGGAGGGGACTAGCGGGAGCGGGAGATACGCAGTATTTT.

In DNA form, the CDR3 reads TGTGCCAGCAGTGTGGACAGAAGGGGCTCCTACAATGAGCAGTTCTTC. This sequence encodes CASSVDRRGSYNEQFF. V usage is TRBV6-6 and J usage is TRBJ2-1; tentatively, D is TRBD1 (6 bases). CDR3 length: 16 residues. With 5 bases removed from V and 0 bases from J, the gap between germline ends came to 14 bases. CDR1 is MNHNY, CDR2 SVGAGI, per germline (reference sequence).

A word on this clone: Here the CDR3 omits its conserved ending phenylalanine or tryptophan, so a read error is the likely source. No DNA is shown, since the ends of the CDR3 on it are uncertain; the CDR3 is the one TCRdb lists. The V call is TRBV5-6, the J call TRBJ2-3; TRBD2 is taken as the D call from the table, unchecked against the DNA. The CDR3 is 14 residues long, counting both termini. Germline V gives CDR1 SGHDT, CDR2 YYEEEE. The CDR3 sequence is CASSLGPPGDTKYL.

This chain joins TRBV6-5 and TRBJ2-7, with D unresolved. Germline CDR1 is MNHEY and CDR2 is SVGAGI. This CDR3 contains 13 residues. V lost 5 bases, J lost 3 bases, and 11 bases lay in between. This CDR3 is CASSPRNLYEQYF. The CDR3 DNA reads TGTGCCAGCAGTCCCAGAAACCTCTACGAGCAGTACTTC.

This clone appeared a few times. The V call is TRBV2, the J call TRBJ2-3; D is uncertain. Between the trimmed V and J ends, which lost 5 bases and 5 bases, there was a span of 5 bases. The germline V gene has CDR1 SNHLY and CDR2 FYNNEI. This CDR3 is 11 amino acids long. CDR3 sequence (DNA): TGTGCCAGCAGTTCTATAGATACGCAGTATTTT. Its translation: CASSSIDTQYF.

This clone came up a few times. This CDR3 is CASRDGNSSTDTQYF. CDR3 nucleotide sequence: TGTGCCAGCAGGGACGGGAATTCTAGCACAGATACGCAGTATTTT. This rearrangement joins TRBV6-5 to TRBJ2-3; D possibly corresponds to TRBD2 (5 bases). Germline V gene data show CDR1 as MNHEY and CDR2 as SVGAGI. V lost 6 bases and J 0 bases, leaving 13 bases between the germline ends. This CDR3 is 15 amino acids long.

The rearrangement links TRBV7-9 to TRBJ2-7, with D unresolved. The CDR3 is made up of 14 amino acids. CDR1 and CDR2 (germline): SEHNR, FQNEAQ (reference sequence). V lost 5 bases to trimming and J lost 5 bases, with 16 bases between them. CDR3 sequence: CASSPPGGGHEQYF. CDR3 DNA sequence: TGTGCCAGCAGCCCCCCTGGTGGCGGCCACGAGCAGTACTTC.

This chain links TRBV10-1 with TRBJ2-1; 11 nucleotides line up with TRBD2. V trimming: 4 bases; J trimming: 6 bases; junction bases outside the gene matches: 5. Germline CDR1 and CDR2: WNHNN and SYGVQD (reference sequence). This CDR3 contains 15 residues. CDR3 DNA sequence: TGCGCCAGCAGTGTACTAGCGGGAGTATCCAATGAGCAGTTCTTC. Translated, it gives CASSVLAGVSNEQFF.

This clone was detected a few times. The chain employs TRBV4-1 and TRBJ2-3; D ambiguous. Trimming pared 0 bases from V and 7 bases from J, leaving 23 bases between. This CDR3 contains 18 residues. Germline V CDR1 and CDR2: MGHRA, YSYEKL. The CDR3, as DNA: TGCGCCAGCAGCCAAGAGACTTCAAGGTCATCCGGCTCACATACGCAGTATTTT. This encodes CASSQETSRSSGSHTQYF.

This clone was seen only a few times. This sample also contains other DNA sequences that code for the same CDR3. V usage is TRBV5-8 and J usage is TRBJ2-5; 10 nucleotides match TRBD1. V was pared by 1 base and J by 5 bases, with 5 bases of the junction left unmatched. Germline lookup yields CDR1 SGHTS and CDR2 YDEGEE. The CDR3 consists of 15 residues. CDR3 sequence: CASSLIGTGEETQYF. DNA of the CDR3: TGTGCCAGCAGCTTGATAGGGACAGGGGAGGAGACCCAGTACTTC.

This clone was detected a few times. The genes are TRBV4-1 and TRBJ2-2; 10 nucleotides agree with TRBD2. Trimming cost V 1 base and J 5 bases; bases outside gene matches: 1. CDR3 size: 15 residues. Per the germline V gene, CDR1 is MGHRA and CDR2 is YSYEKL. The CDR3 DNA follows: TGCGCCAGCAGCCAAGCGGGACTAGCGACCGGGGAGCTGTTTTTT. Its protein is CASSQAGLATGELFF.